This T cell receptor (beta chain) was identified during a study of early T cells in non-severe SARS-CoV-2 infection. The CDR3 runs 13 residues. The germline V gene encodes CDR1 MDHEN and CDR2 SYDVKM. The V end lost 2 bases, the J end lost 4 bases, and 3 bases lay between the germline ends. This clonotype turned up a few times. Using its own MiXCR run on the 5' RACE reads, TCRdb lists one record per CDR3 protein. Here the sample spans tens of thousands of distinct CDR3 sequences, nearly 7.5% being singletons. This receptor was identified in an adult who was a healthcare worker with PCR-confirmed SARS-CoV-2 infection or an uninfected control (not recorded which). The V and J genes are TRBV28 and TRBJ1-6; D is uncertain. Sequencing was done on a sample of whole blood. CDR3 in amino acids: CASSLRYNSPLHF. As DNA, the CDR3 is TGTGCCAGCAGTTTACGATATAATTCACCCCTCCACTTT.